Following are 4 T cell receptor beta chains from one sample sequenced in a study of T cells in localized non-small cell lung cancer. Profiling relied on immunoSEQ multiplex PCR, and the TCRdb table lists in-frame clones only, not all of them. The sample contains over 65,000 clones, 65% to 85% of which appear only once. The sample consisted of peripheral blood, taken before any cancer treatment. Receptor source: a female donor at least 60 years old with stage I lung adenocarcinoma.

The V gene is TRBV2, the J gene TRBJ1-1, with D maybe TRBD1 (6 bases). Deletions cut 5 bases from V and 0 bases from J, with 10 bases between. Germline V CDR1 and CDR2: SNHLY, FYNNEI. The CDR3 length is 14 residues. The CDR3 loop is CASSLGQMNTEAFF. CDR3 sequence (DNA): TGTGCCAGCAGTCTGGGACAAATGAACACTGAAGCTTTCTTT.

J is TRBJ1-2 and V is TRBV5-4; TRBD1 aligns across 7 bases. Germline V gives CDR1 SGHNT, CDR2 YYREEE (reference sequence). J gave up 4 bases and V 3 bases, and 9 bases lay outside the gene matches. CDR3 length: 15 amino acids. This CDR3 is CASSWPGQPTYGYTF. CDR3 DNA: TGTGCCAGCAGCTGGCCGGGACAGCCAACCTATGGCTACACCTTC.

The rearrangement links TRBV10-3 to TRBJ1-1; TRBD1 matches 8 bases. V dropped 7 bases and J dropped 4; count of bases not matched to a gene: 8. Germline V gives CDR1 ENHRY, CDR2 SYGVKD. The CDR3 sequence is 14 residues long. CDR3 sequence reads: CAITPTGVSTEAFF. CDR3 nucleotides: TGTGCCATCACCCCGACAGGGGTAAGCACTGAAGCTTTCTTT.

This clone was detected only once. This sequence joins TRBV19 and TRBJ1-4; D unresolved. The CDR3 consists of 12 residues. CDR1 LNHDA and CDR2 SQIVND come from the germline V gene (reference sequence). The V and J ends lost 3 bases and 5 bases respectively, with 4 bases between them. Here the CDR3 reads CASSIRNEKLFF. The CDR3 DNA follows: TGTGCCAGTAGTATTAGGAATGAAAAACTGTTTTTT.